These 25 T cell receptor beta chains were all obtained from the same sample, sequenced in a study of cytomegalovirus exposure and HLA in healthy donors. With 60 Vbeta and 13 Jbeta primers, the PCR was carried out. Libraries were prepared by immunoSEQ multiplex PCR; TCRdb keeps only in-frame clonotypes and omits some of them. The table shows about 140,000 clones, with roughly 82% occurring only once. Sample: PBMCs. The origin of the receptors is a man between 18 and 35 years old in good health and CMV-seropositive.

The chain is built from TRBV6-1 and TRBJ2-1; tentatively, D is TRBD1 (6 bases). This CDR3 region has 14 residues. Germline V gene lookup returns CDR1 MNHNS and CDR2 SASEGT. Trimming removed 4 bases at V and 8 bases at J, with 15 bases between. The CDR3 DNA follows: TGTGCCAGCAGTGCCCCCCTCAAGGGGGATGAGCAGTTCTTC. Its translation is CASSAPLKGDEQFF.

The chain has TRBV28 and TRBJ2-7; 13 bases match TRBD2. CDR1 is MDHEN and CDR2 is SYDVKM in the germline V gene. This CDR3 is 17 amino acids long. J was trimmed by 4 bases and V by 6 bases; bases with no gene match: 12. The CDR3: CASSPRLAGGPRYEQYF. CDR3 nucleotides: TGTGCCAGCAGCCCCAGACTAGCGGGAGGTCCTAGGTACGAGCAGTACTTC.

The J gene is TRBJ1-5, the V gene TRBV28, with D unclear. Deletions cut 4 bases from V and 6 bases from J, with 13 bases between. The CDR3 covers 14 residues. CDR1 is MDHEN and CDR2 is SYDVKM in the germline V gene. The CDR3 protein is CASSWFRISQPQHF. CDR3 DNA: TGTGCCAGCAGTTGGTTCAGGATTAGTCAGCCCCAGCATTTT.

This clone was observed a handful of times. The chain recombines TRBV2 with TRBJ1-2; D remains unclear. In germline, CDR1 is SNHLY, CDR2 FYNNEI. CDR3 length equals 14 residues. Trimming shortened V by 7 bases and J by 6 bases, and 18 bases separated the two germline ends. The CDR3: CASMEIWAWNGYTF. CDR3 coding DNA: TGTGCCAGCATGGAAATCTGGGCATGGAATGGCTACACCTTC.

V and J are TRBV5-6 and TRBJ1-5, with D possibly TRBD1 on 6 matching bases. The V and J ends lost 5 bases and 5 bases respectively, with 17 bases between them. Germline V gene lookup returns CDR1 SGHDT and CDR2 YYEEEE. There are 15 residues in the CDR3. The DNA for the CDR3 is TGTGCCAGCAGACGGATGGGACACCTCGATCAGCCCCAGCATTTT. Residues: CASRRMGHLDQPQHF. The variable domain in full, completed from reference TRBV5-6 and TRBJ1-5, reads DAGVTQSPTHLIKTRGQQVTLRCSPKSGHDTVSWYQQALGQGPQFIFQYYEEEERQRGNFPDRFSGHQFPNYSSELNVNALLLGDSALYLCASRRMGHLDQPQHFGDGTRLSIL.

The chain recombines TRBV11-2 with TRBJ2-4, with a weak D call TRBD2 (6 bases). V lost 0 bases and J lost 0, with 15 bases in between. Germline loops: CDR1 SGHAT, CDR2 FQNNGV. CDR3 length equals 18 residues. The DNA of the CDR3 is TGTGCCAGCAGCTTAGATCTCAGGCGGGGCCTAGCCAAAAACATTCAGTACTTC. It is translated as CASSLDLRRGLAKNIQYF.

The CDR3 DNA sequence: TGTGCCAGCAGTTTCACAGGGGGATTGGGTCAGCCCCAGCATTTT. This gives the protein CASSFTGGLGQPQHF. V is TRBV27 and J is TRBJ1-5; 8 bases map to TRBD1. Germline V gene lookup returns CDR1 MNHEY and CDR2 SMNVEV (reference sequence). The CDR3 is 15 residues long. With 3 bases clipped from V and 6 bases from J, the junction kept 7 bases outside the gene matches.

This clone turned up a few times. This chain uses TRBV11-2 with TRBJ1-1; 9 bases are shared with TRBD1. Germline V gives CDR1 SGHAT, CDR2 FQNNGV. This CDR3 contains 17 residues. Germline trimming cut 3 bases from V and 3 bases from J; bases unmatched to any gene: 11. For the CDR3, the DNA is TGTGCCAGCAGCTTGAACAGGGGGCGGCGAGGGGACACTGAAGCTTTCTTT. This translates into CASSLNRGRRGDTEAFF.

V is TRBV5-1 and J is TRBJ2-1, with a possible D match to TRBD2 (6 bases). Germline-derived CDR1 and CDR2 are SGHRS and YFSETQ. Between the trimmed V and J ends, which lost 2 bases and 5 bases, there was a span of 8 bases. CDR3 length: 13 amino acids. For the CDR3, the DNA is TGCGCCAGCAGCTTCGGGGGTCACAATGAGCAGTTCTTC. It translates to CASSFGGHNEQFF.

The chain is built from TRBV7-9 and TRBJ2-1; 7 bases fit TRBD2. The CDR3 spans 17 residues. Germline V gene data show CDR1 as SEHNR and CDR2 as FQNEAQ (reference sequence). V shed 3 bases, J shed 0 bases, and the junction held 8 bases outside the gene matches. The CDR3 is CASSLGHQRDSYNEQFF. The CDR3 DNA follows: TGTGCCAGCAGCTTGGGGCACCAGCGGGACTCCTACAATGAGCAGTTCTTC.

This clone was counted between two and nine times. CDR3 loop: CASSRTGGASYNEQFF. The CDR3 DNA reads as TGCGCCAGCAGCAGAACAGGGGGAGCCTCCTACAATGAGCAGTTCTTC. The chain has TRBV10-2 and TRBJ2-1; 8 positions agree with TRBD1. Trimming took 6 bases from V and 0 from J; bases not matched to a gene: 7. CDR1 and CDR2 from the germline V gene are WSHSY and SAAADI. The CDR3 covers 16 residues.

The chain joins TRBV6-5 to TRBJ2-2; D uncertain. Germline assignment: CDR1 MNHEY and CDR2 SVGAGI. V was cut by 5 bases and J by 6 bases, with 16 bases left in between. This CDR3 spans 15 amino acids. The CDR3 region has the DNA TGTGCCAGCAGTCCGGTCGAGGCAGAACCCGGGGAGCTGTTTTTT. Protein: CASSPVEAEPGELFF.

This clone was seen just once. The V call is TRBV5-1, the J call TRBJ2-3; D remains ambiguous. In germline, CDR1 is SGHRS, CDR2 YFSETQ. V was clipped by 4 bases and J by 7 bases, with 13 bases between them. The CDR3 contains 13 residues. CDR3: CASSGIAPNTQYF. The CDR3, as DNA: TGCGCCAGCAGCGGTATAGCCCCAAATACGCAGTATTTT.

The chain links TRBV5-6 to TRBJ2-5, with 15 bases identical to TRBD2. TRBJ2-7 explains the end of the DNA better; the J call may be wrong. This CDR3 spans 15 amino acids. CDR1 SGHDT and CDR2 YYEEEE come from the germline V gene. The CDR3 nucleotides are TGTGCCAGCAGCTGGGGACTAGCGGGAGGCTACGAGCAGTACTTC. Protein sequence: CASSWGLAGGYEQYF.

V gene TRBV28 combines with J gene TRBJ1-3; D gene unclear. The CDR3 length is 14 residues. The germline CDR1 and CDR2 sequences are MDHEN and SYDVKM. Trimming shortened V by 7 bases and J by 2 bases, and 12 bases separated the two germline ends. The CDR3 DNA reads as TGTGCCAGCAAGCTTATCAGGCCTGGAAACACCATATATTTT. Protein product: CASKLIRPGNTIYF.

V usage is TRBV9 and J usage is TRBJ1-1; D gene unclear. This CDR3 comprises 15 residues. V was trimmed by 0 bases and J by 1 base, leaving 10 bases between them. Germline V gene data show CDR1 as SGDLS and CDR2 as YYNGEE. The CDR3 sequence is CASSVARHQNTEAFF. The CDR3 DNA sequence: TGTGCCAGCAGCGTAGCTCGACACCAGAACACTGAAGCTTTCTTT.

This chain links TRBV5-1 with TRBJ1-1; D is unresolved. There are 14 residues in the CDR3. CDR1 SGHRS and CDR2 YFSETQ come from the germline V gene. V was clipped by 2 bases and J by 1 base, with 9 bases between them. This chain's CDR3 is CASSLVRGNTEAFF. The CDR3 nucleotides are TGCGCCAGCAGCTTAGTCAGAGGGAACACTGAAGCTTTCTTT.

This rearrangement joins TRBV27 to TRBJ1-2; the D gene is possibly TRBD1 (5 bases). Germline CDR1 is MNHEY and CDR2 is SMNVEV (reference sequence). The CDR3 runs to 14 residues. Trimming took off 0 bases at V and 8 bases at J, with 13 bases between the two ends. In DNA, the CDR3 is TGTGCCAGCAGTTTATCGATTGGGGGGGGAGGCTACACCTTC. Translation: CASSLSIGGGGYTF.

The chain joins TRBV28 to TRBJ2-5; 8 bases agree with TRBD2. Germline V gene lookup returns CDR1 MDHEN and CDR2 SYDVKM. J was trimmed by 5 bases and V by 5 bases; bases with no gene match: 4. There are 13 residues in the CDR3. In DNA, the CDR3 is TGTGCCAGCAGTCCCGGACTAGCCGAGACCCAGTACTTC. This sequence encodes CASSPGLAETQYF.

The chain employs TRBV4-1 and TRBJ2-1; 10 bases map to TRBD2. The V and J ends lost 2 bases and 8 bases, in that order; junction bases with no gene match: 15. This CDR3 contains 18 residues. CDR1 is MGHRA and CDR2 is YSYEKL in the germline V gene. In DNA form, the CDR3 reads TGCGCCAGCAGCCAATCAGGGGGGCCTAGCGGGAGTGGGCATGAGCAGTTCTTC. Protein sequence: CASSQSGGPSGSGHEQFF.

In this sample, this clone turned up once. This chain uses TRBV6-1 with TRBJ2-7, with TRBD2 matching 7 bases. The V segment lost 2 bases and the J segment 5 bases; nucleotides outside the gene matches: 0. The germline gives CDR1 MNHNS, CDR2 SASEGT. The CDR3 has 12 amino acids. CDR3 amino acids: CASSESGDEQYF. For the CDR3, the DNA is TGTGCCAGCAGTGAAAGCGGGGACGAGCAGTACTTC.

The chain links TRBV6-5 to TRBJ1-2, with TRBD1 matching 8 bases. CDR1 is MNHEY and CDR2 is SVGAGI in the germline V gene. The CDR3 runs 15 residues. Unmatched junction bases numbered 7, after V lost 5 bases and J lost 2 bases. DNA for the CDR3: TGTGCCAGCAGTAAGACGGGACAGGCCAACTATGGCTACACCTTC. Protein: CASSKTGQANYGYTF.

V usage is TRBV28 and J usage is TRBJ1-4, with 7 positions matching TRBD1. Germline V gene data show CDR1 as MDHEN and CDR2 as SYDVKM. V was clipped by 5 bases and J by 8 bases; unmatched bases: 5. The CDR3 sequence is 13 residues long. In nucleotides, the CDR3 is TGTGCCAGCAGTCCCGGACAGGCGGAAAAACTGTTTTTT. Its protein is CASSPGQAEKLFF.

This chain connects TRBV19 to TRBJ1-1; perhaps TRBD1 as D (6 bases). The CDR3 sequence is 13 residues long. V was clipped by 3 bases and J by 7 bases, with 12 bases between them. Germline V gives CDR1 LNHDA, CDR2 SQIVND (reference sequence). The CDR3 loop is CASSITPGHEAFF. CDR3 DNA: TGTGCCAGTAGTATCACTCCGGGACATGAAGCTTTCTTT. The whole variable domain, remainder taken from reference TRBV19 and TRBJ1-1, is DGGITQSPKYLFRKEGQNVTLSCEQNLNHDAMYWYRQDPGQGLRLIYYSQIVNDFQKGDIAEGYSVSREKKESFPLTVTSAQKNPTAFYLCASSITPGHEAFFGQGTRLTVV.

The J gene is TRBJ2-7, the V gene TRBV30, with D possibly TRBD1 on 5 matching bases. The CDR3 has 12 residues. The V gene's germline CDR1 is GTSNPN and CDR2 SVGIG (reference sequence). V was clipped by 3 bases and J by 6 bases, with 12 bases between them. This CDR3 reads CAWRTGAREQYF. The CDR3 DNA is TGTGCCTGGAGAACTGGGGCTCGCGAGCAGTACTTC.